A single sample is the source of the 18 T cell receptor beta chains below, sequenced in a study of cytomegalovirus exposure and HLA in healthy donors. A multiplex PCR was run with 60 Vbeta primers and 13 Jbeta primers. Sequencing used immunoSEQ multiplex PCR; TCRdb keeps in-frame clones, though not all of them. The sample includes approximately 110,000 clones, approximately 80% of them seen just once. The source material was PBMCs. The receptors were gathered from a woman in her thirties or forties in good health and CMV-seropositive.

The genes are TRBV7-2 and TRBJ2-1; the match to TRBD2 covers 7 bases. The length of the CDR3 is 13 residues. CDR1 and CDR2 (germline): SGHTA, FQGNSA. The V and J ends lost 2 bases and 13 bases, in that order; junction bases with no gene match: 8. The CDR3 is CASSLKGTKLQFF. The CDR3 DNA follows: TGTGCCAGCAGCTTAAAGGGGACTAAGCTCCAGTTCTTC.

The gene calls are TRBV28 and TRBJ1-2; D is perhaps TRBD1 (5 bases). The V end lost 5 bases, the J end lost 4 bases, and 14 bases lay between the germline ends. Germline V gene lookup returns CDR1 MDHEN and CDR2 SYDVKM. CDR3 length: 14 amino acids. The CDR3 region is CASSPPGRPYGYTF. The CDR3 nucleotides read TGTGCCAGCAGTCCCCCAGGGCGGCCCTATGGCTACACCTTC.

V is TRBV4-1 and J is TRBJ1-1; perhaps TRBD1 as D (5 bases). CDR3 length equals 15 residues. Deletions cut 2 bases from V and 0 bases from J, with 10 bases between. The germline CDR1 and CDR2 sequences are MGHRA and YSYEKL. CDR3 sequence reads: CASSQSSQVNTEAFF. Here the CDR3 DNA reads TGCGCCAGCAGCCAAAGTTCACAGGTGAACACTGAAGCTTTCTTT.

This rearrangement joins TRBV6-1 to TRBJ1-1; possible D gene TRBD1, 6 bases. This CDR3 is built from 14 residues. Looked up from germline, CDR1 is MNHNS and CDR2 is SASEGT. The V gene lost 5 bases and the J gene lost 2 bases, with 12 bases spanning the gap. CDR3 sequence: CASSPRGRNTEAFF. The CDR3 DNA is TGTGCCAGCAGTCCGCGGGGGCGTAACACTGAAGCTTTCTTT.

This clone appeared a few times. The V gene is TRBV11-1, the J gene TRBJ1-1; perhaps TRBD1 as D (6 bases). V was clipped by 4 bases and J by 4 bases, with 13 bases between them. Germline values: CDR1 SGHAT, CDR2 FQDESV (reference sequence). The CDR3 is 14 residues long. Written as DNA, the CDR3 is TGTGCCAGCAGCTCTTTTCAGGGGAGCACTGAAGCTTTCTTT. Translated, it gives CASSSFQGSTEAFF.

This chain's CDR3 is CASSPPAVRDYEAFF. Here the CDR3 DNA reads TGTGCCAGCAGCCCTCCCGCGGTGAGGGACTACGAAGCTTTCTTT. The chain combines TRBV5-8 with TRBJ1-1, with a tentative D call TRBD1 (5 bases). Trimming took 4 bases from V and 8 from J, leaving 21 bases between them. This CDR3 comprises 15 residues. Germline CDR1 is SGHTS and CDR2 is YDEGEE. Full variable domain (remainder filled in from reference TRBV5-8 and TRBJ1-1): EAGVTQSPTHLIKTRGQQATLRCSPISGHTSVYWYQQALGLGLQFLLWYDEGEERNRGNFPPRFSGRQFPNYSSELNVNALELEDSALYLCASSPPAVRDYEAFFGQGTRLTVV.

The V call is TRBV28, the J call TRBJ2-1; 11 bases match TRBD2. The germline V gene has CDR1 MDHEN and CDR2 SYDVKM. Trimming cost V 4 bases and J 8 bases; bases outside gene matches: 10. CDR3 length equals 16 residues. The CDR3 nucleotides read TGTGCCAGCAGTTCCTATAGCGGGAGGGCCGGGTATGAGCAGTTCTTC. Its translation: CASSSYSGRAGYEQFF.

The chain links TRBV7-6 to TRBJ1-1; tentative D call: TRBD1 (5 bases). Between the trimmed V and J ends, which lost 5 bases and 4 bases, there was a span of 8 bases. Germline loops: CDR1 SGHVS, CDR2 FNYEAQ. The CDR3 runs 12 residues. The CDR3 reads CASSRGGTEAFF. In nucleotides, the CDR3 is TGTGCCAGCAGCCGGGGGGGCACTGAAGCTTTCTTT.

V gene TRBV9 combines with J gene TRBJ2-7; 8 bases line up with TRBD2. V was clipped by 0 bases and J by 4 bases; unmatched bases: 6. Germline assignment: CDR1 SGDLS and CDR2 YYNGEE. The CDR3 has 15 amino acids. CDR3 region: CASSVARAGGYEQYF. CDR3 in DNA: TGTGCCAGCAGCGTAGCTAGGGCGGGAGGTTACGAGCAGTACTTC.

CDR3 DNA sequence: TGCGCCAGCAGCTTAGCTGGTGAGCAGTTCTTC. Translating it yields CASSLAGEQFF. This chain links TRBV5-1 with TRBJ2-1; D uncertain. Between the trimmed V and J ends, which lost 2 bases and 9 bases, there was a span of 6 bases. This CDR3 has 11 amino acids. The germline CDR1 and CDR2 sequences are SGHRS and YFSETQ.

The chain combines TRBV9 with TRBJ1-1, with D possibly being TRBD1 (5 bases). V lost 2 bases, J lost 8 bases, and 10 bases lay in between. CDR3 size: 12 residues. The germline CDR1 and CDR2 sequences are SGDLS and YYNGEE. The CDR3 spells CASSVTPGEAFF. CDR3 DNA sequence: TGTGCCAGCAGCGTCACCCCAGGGGAAGCTTTCTTT.

This chain joins TRBV4-2 and TRBJ2-1, with 11 bases identical to TRBD2. Trimming cost V 6 bases and J 2 bases; bases outside gene matches: 9. Germline V gives CDR1 LGHNA, CDR2 YNFKEQ. This CDR3 region has 17 residues. The CDR3 region is CASSSGEGLAAYNEQFF. In DNA form, the CDR3 reads TGTGCCAGCAGTTCAGGGGAGGGACTAGCGGCCTACAATGAGCAGTTCTTC.

The chain uses TRBV29-1 and TRBJ1-2; weak D call: TRBD1 (6 bases). The ends were cut back, 6 bases at V and 6 bases at J, with 14 bases in the middle. The CDR3 loop spans 12 amino acids. Germline loops: CDR1 SQVTM, CDR2 ANQGSEA. CDR3 sequence: CSVSQGFNGYTF. The CDR3 nucleotides read TGCAGCGTCTCACAGGGATTTAATGGCTACACCTTC.

V usage is TRBV6-5 and J usage is TRBJ1-4, with D maybe TRBD1 (5 bases). V lost 7 bases and J 8 bases, leaving 17 bases between the germline ends. The CDR3 runs to 14 residues. Germline assignment: CDR1 MNHEY and CDR2 SVGAGI. The CDR3 region has the DNA TGTGCCAGCACCAAGGGGAACCGGCGGGAAAAACTGTTTTTT. This codes for CASTKGNRREKLFF.

This chain connects TRBV6-1 to TRBJ2-1; 11 nucleotides line up with TRBD1. This CDR3 region has 19 residues. Germline CDR1 and CDR2: MNHNS and SASEGT. The J segment lost 10 bases and the V segment lost 4 bases, leaving 21 bases of the junction unmatched. The CDR3 protein is CASSGGQGASGWGTMEQFF. The CDR3 DNA sequence: TGTGCCAGCAGTGGAGGACAGGGGGCGTCGGGGTGGGGTACAATGGAGCAGTTCTTC.

The table lists this clone with a count of one. The chain uses TRBV6-1 and TRBJ2-7; a weak D match, TRBD2 (6 bases). The CDR3 is 15 amino acids. With 0 bases removed from V and 3 bases from J, the gap between germline ends came to 12 bases. Germline values: CDR1 MNHNS, CDR2 SASEGT. CDR3 nucleotides: TGTGCCAGCAGTGAAGCGCTTCCGGGAGACTACGAGCAGTACTTC. Encoded protein: CASSEALPGDYEQYF.

The chain recombines TRBV30 with TRBJ2-7; weak D call: TRBD2 (5 bases). Germline CDR1 and CDR2: GTSNPN and SVGIG (reference sequence). This CDR3 is built from 12 residues. V was cut by 0 bases and J by 5 bases, with 8 bases left in between. CDR3 DNA sequence: TGTGCCTGGAGTGTAAGAGGGAACGAGCAGTACTTC. Translated, it gives CAWSVRGNEQYF. The full variable domain, rest sourced from reference TRBV30 and TRBJ2-7, is SQTIHQWPATLVQPVGSPLSLECTVEGTSNPNLYWYRQAAGRGLQLLFYSVGIGQISSEVPQNLSASRPQDRQFILSSKKLLLSDSGFYLCAWSVRGNEQYFGPGTRLTVT.

The chain links TRBV28 to TRBJ2-1; D might be TRBD1 (7 bases). CDR3 length equals 15 residues. CDR1 is MDHEN and CDR2 is SYDVKM in the germline V gene. V was trimmed by 8 bases and J by 4 bases, leaving 18 bases between them. The CDR3 nucleotides are TGTGCCAGCTTCCCCGCGGGACAGCTATACAATGAGCAGTTCTTC. Its protein is CASFPAGQLYNEQFF.